Included here is one T cell receptor beta chain sequence, with context. A few counts support this clonotype. Its antigen is unknown. No base quality information exists; no much larger clone differs at one position. This specimen comes from a study of neurological immune-mediated disorders (dated by TCRdb to between 2019 and 2020). About the investigation overall: Among the roughly 34 multiple sclerosis patients, relapsing-remitting MS accounted for around 30 and secondary progressive MS accounted for 3. The study compared peripheral blood TCR-beta repertoires of HTLV-I-associated myelopathy (HAM/TSP) patients, multiple sclerosis patients and healthy controls using UMI-based sequencing. The cohort was made up of about 65 subjects, consisting of around 14 HAM/TSP patients, roughly 35 multiple sclerosis patients and around 20 healthy controls. The 106 TCR-beta libraries covered PBMC samples along with longitudinal samples, technical triplicates, and paired sorted CD4+ and CD8+ T-cell subsets.

The CDR3, cysteine through phenylalanine, is 14 amino acids long. Of the read, only the CDR3 DNA is kept; its 42 bases are in frame from base 1. CDR1 and CDR2 are drawn from the germline V gene (reference sequence): SGHKS, YYEKEE. V loses 2 bases, J loses 6 bases, and the germline ends lie 15 bases apart. Paper-wide results and their limitations: No clinical or MRI features were associated with the MS cluster, and the authors said that larger cohorts are needed. Expanded clones from different subjects shared no identical CDR3 amino acid sequences, which suggests that TCR-beta repertoires were private in all groups. TCR clonal expansion was highest in HAM/TSP patients and lowest in MS patients, with MS patients falling below even healthy controls. Repertoires from 18 of 34 MS patients were grouped by phylogenetic analysis into a cluster of related CDR3 sequences, suggesting a possible repertoire-level signature.

To synthesize cDNA, template-switch 5'RACE was performed with a primer carrying a 10-nucleotide random unique molecular identifier so that each TCR transcript was tagged. Every sequencing run yielded over 180 million TCR-beta sequences covering 15-18 subjects. The RNeasy kit was used to extract total RNA. The KAPA Real-time Library Amplification kit was used to amplify TCR-beta VDJ regions with primers targeting the TCR constant region and the 5'RACE anchor. Sample indexes and Illumina adaptors were added in a first PCR, and a second PCR then increased library yield. After purification with Ampure beads, the TCR product of roughly 650 bp was size-selected on a 2% E-gel SizeSelection system. Before pooling, libraries had their quality checked on a Bioanalyzer, their concentration measured with Qubit, and their quantity determined with the Kapa Library Quantification kit. An Illumina HiSeq 2500 was used to sequence the libraries paired-end at 2 x 150 bp. To increase sequence diversity, roughly 24-32% phiX was spiked into each library pool. As for how the authors treated the data: The quality-filtered reads were processed with the UMI-based MiGEC pipeline, whose error correction step removed more than 80% of the raw TCR sequences. VDJ genes were aligned to IMGT germline references, and clonotypes were defined by unique CDR3 amino acid sequence plus V-J genes. Clonal expansion, Shannon diversity, and CDR3 relatedness (CalcPairwiseDistances, ClusterSamples) were evaluated with VDJtools, and phylogenetic trees were built with CLCbio workbench. Clones with at least 8 unique UMIs were defined as expanded, with this threshold being based on coefficient-of-variation modelling across technical triplicates. Starting from the raw public reads, TCRdb applied fastp trimming at Q25, assembled clones with MiXCR and retained in-frame beta chains. Rows are unified per CDR3 protein, each entry keeping the most common DNA and genes. TCRdb, rather than the study authors, made the V and J calls. The sample table shows about 120,000 distinct CDR3 sequences, and more than 2.5% are seen once. In total, the top ten clones hold roughly 1.3% of the sample.

Unsorted PBMC libraries were generated from 2 million PBMCs stored in RNAlater at -80 °C until RNA extraction. Multiple sclerosis patients were enrolled in a US clinical protocol under which disease progression was evaluated by magnetic resonance imaging. Peripheral blood underwent Ficoll-Hypaque density gradient centrifugation to isolate PBMCs, which were then cryopreserved in liquid nitrogen. Sequencing used PBMCs. This chain joins TRBV5-5 to TRBJ2-7; the D gene lacks a confident call. The sequence was collected from a woman in her 30s with multiple sclerosis. The DNA reads TGTGCCAGCAGCTTATACGGGTCCGTGGGCGAGCAGTACTTC. The resulting protein is CASSLYGSVGEQYF.